A selection of T cell receptor beta chains follows, all from one sample in a study of vaccination and CD4 T cells after COVID-19. TCRdb redid the calling of the PCR reads with MiXCR, one entry per CDR3 protein. Of over 15,000 distinct CDR3 sequences detected, 35% to 50% appear once; the ten largest clones hold 4.5% to 7%. These receptors lack a known antigen. This sample comprised CD4+ T cells from blood, cultured in vitro, obtained before SARS-CoV-2 vaccination. These receptors came from a human donor who had recovered from COVID-19. The CDR3 runs from the conserved cysteine through the conserved F or W. A D gene is named only where the DNA matches it firmly. Clone size is given for some rows only: seen once, a few or many times, or a class if the clone is expanded.

D gene,CDR3 length,clone size,V gene,J gene,CDR3 DNA,CDR3 protein
-,13,-,TRBV7-3,TRBJ2-7,TGTGCCAGCAGCTTCGCCGGGGGCGCCGAGCAGTACTTC,CASSFAGGAEQYF
-,13,-,TRBV6-1,TRBJ1-1,TGTGCCAGCAGTGAGCGGAAGAACACTGAAGCTTTCTTT,CASSERKNTEAFF
-,15,-,TRBV15,TRBJ1-4,TGTGCCACCAGCAGAGGAAGGGCAGCGAATGAAAAACTGTTTTTT,CATSRGRAANEKLFF
-,15,-,TRBV7-9,TRBJ1-5,TGTGCCAGCAGCGCTGGGGTTGGGGGGTCCCAGCCCCAGCATTTT,CASSAGVGGSQPQHF
-,15,-,TRBV4-3,TRBJ2-4,TGCGCCAGCAGCCAAGAATGGACCGGGGAAAACATTGAGTACTTC,CASSQEWTGENIEYF
-,14,-,TRBV20-1,TRBJ2-7,TGCAGTGCTAGAGCGGTGACTAACCCCTACGAGCAGTACTTC,CSARAVTNPYEQYF
-,16,-,TRBV20-1,TRBJ2-1,TGCAGTGCTATACCCGGGGGTGGGAGGCTCTACAATGAGCAGTTCTTC,CSAIPGGGRLYNEQFF
-,14,few,TRBV20-1,TRBJ2-3,TGCAGTGCCGGAGGGCGGGGCCTCACAGATACGCAGTATTTT,CSAGGRGLTDTQYF
TRBD2,15,-,TRBV19,TRBJ2-2,TGTGCCAGTGCACAGCGGGAGGGAACCGCCGGGGAGCTGTTTTTT,CASAQREGTAGELFF
-,13,few,TRBV7-9,TRBJ1-2,TGTGCCAGCAGCAAGGGACCGCTCGACGGCTACACCTTC,CASSKGPLDGYTF
-,15,-,TRBV21-1,TRBJ2-3,TGTGCCAGCAGCAAAGTTCGCAGGGGGCCAGATACGCAGTATTTT,CASSKVRRGPDTQYF
TRBD1,16,-,TRBV20-1,TRBJ1-5,TGCAGTGCTAGAGATCGTGGGGACAGGGCCGGTCAGCCCCAGCATTTT,CSARDRGDRAGQPQHF
TRBD1,15,-,TRBV28,TRBJ1-1,TGTGCCAGCAGTTCTCGACAGGGGCGAAACACTGAAGCTTTCTTT,CASSSRQGRNTEAFF
TRBD1,13,-,TRBV30,TRBJ1-6,TGTGCCTGTAGGGACAGGGTTGGTTCACCCCTCCACTTT,CACRDRVGSPLHF
-,18,-,TRBV7-9,TRBJ2-3,TGTGCCAGCAGCACTCAGGGGCAACGAGTCCCTAGCACAGATACGCAGTATTTT,CASSTQGQRVPSTDTQYF
TRBD1,16,-,TRBV5-1,TRBJ2-6,TGCGCCAGCAGCTTGGTAGGGGGCACTGGGGCCAACGTCCTGACTTTC,CASSLVGGTGANVLTF
TRBD1,17,-,TRBV7-2,TRBJ1-1,TGTGCCAGCAGCTTAATCCCAGGAGGGGGCGACAGCACTGAAGCTTTCTTT,CASSLIPGGGDSTEAFF
TRBD1,14,-,TRBV6-5,TRBJ2-7,TGTGCCAGCAGTTACTGGGACAGGGGGCGAGAGCAGTACTTC,CASSYWDRGREQYF